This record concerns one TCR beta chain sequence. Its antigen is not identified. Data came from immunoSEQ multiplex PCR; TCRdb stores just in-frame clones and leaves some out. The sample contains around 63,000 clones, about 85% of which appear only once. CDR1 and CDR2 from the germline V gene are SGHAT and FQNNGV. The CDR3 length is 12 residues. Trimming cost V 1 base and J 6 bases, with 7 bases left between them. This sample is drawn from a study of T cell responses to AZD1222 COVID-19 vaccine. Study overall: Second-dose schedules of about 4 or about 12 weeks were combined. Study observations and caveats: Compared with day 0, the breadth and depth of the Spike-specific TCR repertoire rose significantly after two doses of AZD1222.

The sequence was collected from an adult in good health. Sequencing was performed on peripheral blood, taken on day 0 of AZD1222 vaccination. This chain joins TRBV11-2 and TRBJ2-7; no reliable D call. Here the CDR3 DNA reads TGTGCCAGCAGCTTAGTGGAGAGCGAGCAGTACTTC. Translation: CASSLVESEQYF.